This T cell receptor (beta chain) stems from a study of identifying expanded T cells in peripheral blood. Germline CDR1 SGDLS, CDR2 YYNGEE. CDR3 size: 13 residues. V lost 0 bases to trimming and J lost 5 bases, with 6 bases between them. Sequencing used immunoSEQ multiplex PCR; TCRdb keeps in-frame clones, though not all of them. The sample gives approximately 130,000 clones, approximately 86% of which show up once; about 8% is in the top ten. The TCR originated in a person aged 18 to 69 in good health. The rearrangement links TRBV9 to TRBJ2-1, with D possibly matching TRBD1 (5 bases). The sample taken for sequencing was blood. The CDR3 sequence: CASSVVGDNEQFF. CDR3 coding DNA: TGTGCCAGCAGCGTAGTAGGGGACAATGAGCAGTTCTTC.